The rows below give T cell receptor beta chains drawn from one sample of a study of blood T cell repertoires in COVID-19. Libraries were prepared by immunoSEQ multiplex PCR; TCRdb keeps only in-frame clonotypes and omits some of them. The table lists about 250,000 clones, 80% to 90% of them singletons. Sequences were obtained from PBMCs or T cells enriched from blood (not recorded which). The receptors derive from a woman under 30 who had recovered from COVID-19. Both conserved end residues are part of each CDR3. Each record gives: J gene, D gene, V gene, clone size, CDR3 DNA, CDR3 protein. A D gene is named only where the DNA matches it firmly. Only part of the rows carry a size: once, few, many, or a class if the clone is expanded.

J gene: TRBJ1-4; D gene: TRBD1; V gene: TRBV3-1/TRBV3-2; clone size: .; CDR3 DNA: TGTGCCAGCAGCCCTAGGACAGGGAACTACGAAAAACTGTTTTTT; CDR3 protein: CASSPRTGNYEKLFF
J gene: TRBJ1-1; D gene: .; V gene: TRBV23-1; clone size: once; CDR3 DNA: TGCGCCAGCGGGGGACAAGTCGTCACTGAAGCTTTCTTT; CDR3 protein: CASGGQVVTEAFF
J gene: TRBJ2-7; D gene: .; V gene: TRBV6-5; clone size: .; CDR3 DNA: TGTGCCAGCAGCGTGGGACAACGAAACGAGCAGTACTTC; CDR3 protein: CASSVGQRNEQYF
J gene: TRBJ2-3; D gene: TRBD2; V gene: TRBV12-5; clone size: .; CDR3 DNA: TGTGCTAGTGGTTTGACTAGCGGGGGATCAGATACGCAGTATTTT; CDR3 protein: CASGLTSGGSDTQYF
J gene: TRBJ1-2; D gene: TRBD1; V gene: TRBV4-1; clone size: .; CDR3 DNA: TGCGCCAGCAGCGTCACTCCAGGACAGGGTGGTTCTGGCTACACCTTC; CDR3 protein: CASSVTPGQGGSGYTF
J gene: TRBJ1-1; D gene: TRBD1; V gene: TRBV3-1/TRBV3-2; clone size: .; CDR3 DNA: TGTGCCAGCAGCTTCGGACAGGGGGCCAACACTGAAGCTTTCTTT; CDR3 protein: CASSFGQGANTEAFF
J gene: TRBJ1-4; D gene: .; V gene: TRBV6-5; clone size: .; CDR3 DNA: TGTGCCAGCAAACTGCAGGGAAGTGAAAAACTGTTTTTT; CDR3 protein: CASKLQGSEKLFF
J gene: TRBJ2-2; D gene: .; V gene: TRBV5-1; clone size: .; CDR3 DNA: TGCGCCAGCTTAGGACAGTACACCGGGGAGCTGTTTTTT; CDR3 protein: CASLGQYTGELFF
J gene: TRBJ1-2; D gene: TRBD1; V gene: TRBV14; clone size: .; CDR3 DNA: TGTGCCAGCAGCCATATAGCCGACAGGGAGTATGGCTACACCTTC; CDR3 protein: CASSHIADREYGYTF
J gene: TRBJ1-1; D gene: .; V gene: TRBV19; clone size: .; CDR3 DNA: TGTGCCAGTAGTATACAGGGCGATGGAACTGAAGCTTTCTTT; CDR3 protein: CASSIQGDGTEAFF
J gene: TRBJ1-6; D gene: TRBD1; V gene: TRBV7-9; clone size: .; CDR3 DNA: TGTGCCAGCAGCCCAATGGGACAGGGGCTACATTCACCCCTCCACTTT; CDR3 protein: CASSPMGQGLHSPLHF
J gene: TRBJ1-2; D gene: TRBD1; V gene: TRBV12-3/TRBV12-4; clone size: .; CDR3 DNA: TGTGCCAGCAGGACGACAGGGTCGAGTGGCTACACCTTC; CDR3 protein: CASRTTGSSGYTF
J gene: TRBJ1-3; D gene: .; V gene: TRBV3-1/TRBV3-2; clone size: few; CDR3 DNA: TGTGCCAGCAGCCATGCACAGTCCCACTCTGGAAACACCATATATTTT; CDR3 protein: CASSHAQSHSGNTIYF
J gene: TRBJ1-2; D gene: .; V gene: TRBV12-5; clone size: .; CDR3 DNA: TGTGCCTCTCGGGGGGATAACTATGGCTACACCTTC; CDR3 protein: CASRGDNYGYTF
J gene: TRBJ2-3; D gene: TRBD2; V gene: TRBV5-4; clone size: once; CDR3 DNA: TGTGCCAGCAGCCCCAGACTAGCGGGGGGGGTGGTTACGCAGTATTTT; CDR3 protein: CASSPRLAGGVVTQYF
J gene: TRBJ2-7; D gene: TRBD2; V gene: TRBV2; clone size: .; CDR3 DNA: TGTGCCTGGGTGGGGAGCGGGGCGTACGAGCAGTACTTC; CDR3 protein: CAWVGSGAYEQYF
J gene: TRBJ1-1; D gene: TRBD1; V gene: TRBV28; clone size: .; CDR3 DNA: TGTGCCAGCAGTTTAAACAGGGGTGGCACTGAAGCTTTCTTT; CDR3 protein: CASSLNRGGTEAFF
J gene: TRBJ1-2; D gene: TRBD1; V gene: TRBV5-1; clone size: .; CDR3 DNA: TGCGCCAGCAGACCTCCGGGACAGGGGTTGGGCTATGGCTACACCTTC; CDR3 protein: CASRPPGQGLGYGYTF
J gene: TRBJ1-5; D gene: .; V gene: TRBV30; clone size: .; CDR3 DNA: TGTGCCTGGGGGCAGGGTGGACAGCAGCCCCAGCATTTT; CDR3 protein: CAWGQGGQQPQHF
J gene: TRBJ2-2; D gene: TRBD2; V gene: TRBV19; clone size: .; CDR3 DNA: TGTGCCAGTAGCGGACTAGCGGCCGGGGAGCTGTTTTTT; CDR3 protein: CASSGLAAGELFF
J gene: TRBJ1-2; D gene: TRBD1; V gene: TRBV19; clone size: .; CDR3 DNA: TGTGCCAGTAGTATGTTCGGACAGGGGTCGGATGGCTACACCTTC; CDR3 protein: CASSMFGQGSDGYTF
J gene: TRBJ1-1; D gene: .; V gene: TRBV7-9; clone size: .; CDR3 DNA: TGTGCCAGCAGCCCTTCGGGGGAAGCTTTCTTT; CDR3 protein: CASSPSGEAFF
J gene: TRBJ2-1; D gene: TRBD2; V gene: TRBV4-2; clone size: .; CDR3 DNA: TGTGCCAGCAGCCAAGATGGCGGGCTAGCGGGGGGGTACAATGAGCAGTTCTTC; CDR3 protein: CASSQDGGLAGGYNEQFF
J gene: TRBJ1-1; D gene: .; V gene: TRBV19; clone size: .; CDR3 DNA: TGTGCCAGTAGTATGGGCGGGACTGAAGCTTTCTTT; CDR3 protein: CASSMGGTEAFF
J gene: TRBJ1-1; D gene: .; V gene: TRBV28; clone size: .; CDR3 DNA: TGTGCCAGCAGTGCCCCGGGACAGAACACTGAAGCTTTCTTT; CDR3 protein: CASSAPGQNTEAFF
J gene: TRBJ1-1; D gene: .; V gene: TRBV16; clone size: .; CDR3 DNA: TGTGCCAGCAGTTCCCCAGGAGGGGAGGAAGAAGCTTTCTTT; CDR3 protein: CASSSPGGEEEAFF
J gene: TRBJ1-1; D gene: .; V gene: TRBV18; clone size: .; CDR3 DNA: TGTGCCAGCTCACCACCGCCCGGGACAAGGAGTTACACTGAAGCTTTCTTT; CDR3 protein: CASSPPPGTRSYTEAFF
J gene: TRBJ2-1; D gene: .; V gene: TRBV5-1; clone size: .; CDR3 DNA: TGCGCCAGCGCCCTACAGAATGAGCAGTTCTTC; CDR3 protein: CASALQNEQFF
J gene: TRBJ2-5; D gene: TRBD1; V gene: TRBV10-3; clone size: .; CDR3 DNA: TGTGCCATCAGTGAGCCTGGACAGGGAAAAGAGACCCAGTACTTC; CDR3 protein: CAISEPGQGKETQYF
J gene: TRBJ2-7; D gene: .; V gene: TRBV7-5; clone size: .; CDR3 DNA: TGTGCCAGAAGCCTAGACCGGGGCGACACAGGGTCCTACGAGCAGTACTTC; CDR3 protein: CARSLDRGDTGSYEQYF
J gene: TRBJ2-1; D gene: .; V gene: TRBV28; clone size: once; CDR3 DNA: TGTGCCAGCAGTTTCAGCTCCTACAATGAGCAGTTCTTC; CDR3 protein: CASSFSSYNEQFF
J gene: TRBJ2-5; D gene: TRBD1; V gene: TRBV5-1; clone size: .; CDR3 DNA: TGCGCCAGCAGCTACGGACAGGGGGGTGAGACCCAGTACTTC; CDR3 protein: CASSYGQGGETQYF
J gene: TRBJ2-3; D gene: .; V gene: TRBV27; clone size: .; CDR3 DNA: TGTGCCAGCAGCGAAAATCGGGGGGCCCTACAGACGCAGTATTTT; CDR3 protein: CASSENRGALQTQYF
J gene: TRBJ1-3; D gene: .; V gene: TRBV6-1; clone size: .; CDR3 DNA: TGTGCCAGCAGTGAAAGGGGGATCGCTGGAAACACCATATATTTT; CDR3 protein: CASSERGIAGNTIYF
J gene: TRBJ1-4; D gene: .; V gene: TRBV6-5; clone size: .; CDR3 DNA: TGTGCCAGCAGTTATTTACAAGCAACTAATGAAAAACTGTTTTTT; CDR3 protein: CASSYLQATNEKLFF
J gene: TRBJ1-2; D gene: .; V gene: TRBV6-5; clone size: .; CDR3 DNA: TGTGCCAGCAGTCGGGCCAGGGGATACGGCTATGGCTACACCTTC; CDR3 protein: CASSRARGYGYGYTF
J gene: TRBJ1-5; D gene: TRBD1; V gene: TRBV7-9; clone size: .; CDR3 DNA: TGTGCCAGCAGCCCCGGACAGGGGACGCAGCCCCAGCATTTT; CDR3 protein: CASSPGQGTQPQHF
J gene: TRBJ1-4; D gene: TRBD1; V gene: TRBV5-1; clone size: .; CDR3 DNA: TGCGCCAGCAGGGGACAGGATGAAAAACTGTTTTTT; CDR3 protein: CASRGQDEKLFF
J gene: TRBJ1-1; D gene: TRBD1; V gene: TRBV29-1; clone size: .; CDR3 DNA: TGCAGCGTTCCGGGACAGGGGAACACTGAAGCTTTCTTT; CDR3 protein: CSVPGQGNTEAFF
J gene: TRBJ1-2; D gene: TRBD1; V gene: TRBV5-1; clone size: .; CDR3 DNA: TGCGCCAGCAGTTTTACAGGGGCCTATGGCTACACCTTC; CDR3 protein: CASSFTGAYGYTF
J gene: TRBJ2-7; D gene: TRBD1; V gene: TRBV5-6; clone size: .; CDR3 DNA: TGTGCCAGCAGCTCCCGGGAAGGGGGCCCCTACGAGCAGTACTTC; CDR3 protein: CASSSREGGPYEQYF
J gene: TRBJ2-2; D gene: .; V gene: TRBV6-5; clone size: .; CDR3 DNA: TGTGCCAGCGCCCGGGGGGGGGAGCTGTTTTTT; CDR3 protein: CASARGGELFF
J gene: TRBJ2-5; D gene: TRBD1; V gene: TRBV10-1; clone size: .; CDR3 DNA: TGCGCCAGCAGTGGGCAGGGGGTTCAAGAGACCCAGTACTTC; CDR3 protein: CASSGQGVQETQYF
J gene: TRBJ2-5; D gene: TRBD2; V gene: TRBV27; clone size: .; CDR3 DNA: TGTGCCAGCAGTCTCCGACTAGCGGGGGGAATTCCAAGAGTGGTGGACCAGTACTTC; CDR3 protein: CASSLRLAGGIPRVVDQYF
J gene: TRBJ1-4; D gene: TRBD1; V gene: TRBV7-9; clone size: .; CDR3 DNA: TGTGCCAGCAGCTGGGACAGGGAAAATGAAAAACTGTTTTTT; CDR3 protein: CASSWDRENEKLFF
J gene: TRBJ2-1; D gene: .; V gene: TRBV12-3/TRBV12-4; clone size: .; CDR3 DNA: TGTGCCAGCAGTTCACTCTCCGAGCAGTTCTTC; CDR3 protein: CASSSLSEQFF
J gene: TRBJ1-4; D gene: TRBD1; V gene: TRBV5-1; clone size: .; CDR3 DNA: TGCGCCAGCAGCTTGGAGGGACAGGGAAATGAAAAACTGTTTTTT; CDR3 protein: CASSLEGQGNEKLFF
J gene: TRBJ1-1; D gene: TRBD1; V gene: TRBV5-1; clone size: .; CDR3 DNA: TGCGCCAGCAGCTTGGTTGCTTCGGGACAGGGATACACTGAAGCTTTCTTT; CDR3 protein: CASSLVASGQGYTEAFF
J gene: TRBJ1-6; D gene: .; V gene: TRBV15; clone size: .; CDR3 DNA: TGTGCCACCAGCAGAGATCTGCTAGCCAGGTCCTCCCTCCACTTT; CDR3 protein: CATSRDLLARSSLHF
J gene: TRBJ1-1; D gene: .; V gene: TRBV6-5; clone size: .; CDR3 DNA: TGTGCCAGCAGCCCGGGGAGGTTGATGGACACTGAAGCTTTCTTT; CDR3 protein: CASSPGRLMDTEAFF
J gene: TRBJ2-7; D gene: .; V gene: TRBV6-5; clone size: .; CDR3 DNA: TGTGCCAGCAGTCTGTACCCTAACTTACCCTACGAGCAGTACTTC; CDR3 protein: CASSLYPNLPYEQYF
J gene: TRBJ1-5; D gene: TRBD1; V gene: TRBV10-3; clone size: .; CDR3 DNA: TGTGCCATCAGTGAGGAGGACAGGGGCGGCAATCAGCCCCAGCATTTT; CDR3 protein: CAISEEDRGGNQPQHF
J gene: TRBJ2-5; D gene: .; V gene: TRBV19; clone size: .; CDR3 DNA: TGTGCCAGTAGTATCGGAGGGAAAGAGACCCAGTACTTC; CDR3 protein: CASSIGGKETQYF
J gene: TRBJ2-7; D gene: TRBD1; V gene: TRBV2; clone size: .; CDR3 DNA: TGTGCCAGTCACAGGGGTACCACCTACGAGCAGTACTTC; CDR3 protein: CASHRGTTYEQYF
J gene: TRBJ2-1; D gene: .; V gene: TRBV29-1; clone size: .; CDR3 DNA: TGCAGCGTTGGGAGGGGCAATGAGCAGTTCTTC; CDR3 protein: CSVGRGNEQFF